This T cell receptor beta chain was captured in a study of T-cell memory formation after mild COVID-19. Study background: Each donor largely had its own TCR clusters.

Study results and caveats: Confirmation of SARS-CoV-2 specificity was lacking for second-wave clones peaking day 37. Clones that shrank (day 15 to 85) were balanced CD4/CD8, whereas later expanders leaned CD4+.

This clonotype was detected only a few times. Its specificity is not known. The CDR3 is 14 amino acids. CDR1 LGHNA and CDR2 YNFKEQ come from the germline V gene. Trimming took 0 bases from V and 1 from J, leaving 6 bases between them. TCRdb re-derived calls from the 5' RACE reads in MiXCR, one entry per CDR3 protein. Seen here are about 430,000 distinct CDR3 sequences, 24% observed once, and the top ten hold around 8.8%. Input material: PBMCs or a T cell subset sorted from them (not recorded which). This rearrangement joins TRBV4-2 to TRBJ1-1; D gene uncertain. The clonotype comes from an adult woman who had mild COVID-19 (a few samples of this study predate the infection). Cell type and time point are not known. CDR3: CASSQDRQNTEAFF. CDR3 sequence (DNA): TGTGCCAGCAGCCAAGATAGGCAGAACACTGAAGCTTTCTTT.